The 12 T cell receptor beta chains presented below share a single source sample, sequenced in a study of T-cell reconstitution after alpha-beta-depleted transplantation in children (dated by TCRdb to about 2016). The label giving this sample's treatment or condition can be read as: allogeneic hematopoietic cell transplantation with graft depleted of TCRalphabeta T cells and CD19 B cells. Libraries were constructed by PCR. Instrument on record: Illumina HiSeq 2500. TCR libraries were prepared with molecular barcoding, using unique molecular identifiers to normalize TCRbeta repertoire quantification. The raw public reads went through TCRdb reprocessing: fastp at Q25, MiXCR clone calling, in-frame beta chains kept. A single entry per CDR3 protein holds the most common genes and DNA from its merged rows. Across this sample there are 60,000 to 85,000 distinct CDR3 sequences, with about a sixth seen only once. The biggest ten clones account for 40% to 65% of the sample.

This material consisted of PBMCs, mostly from graft donor cells, taken 360 days after TCRalphabeta/CD19-depleted stem cell transplant. All receptors come from a male patient aged 2-15 years who had a stem cell transplant for acute lymphoblastic leukemia, so the T cells may come from the graft donor.

CDR3 in amino acids: CASSQTQRPMSSYNEQFF. CDR3 in DNA: TGCGCCAGCAGCCAAACCCAGAGACCGATGAGCTCCTACAATGAGCAGTTCTTC. This chain joins TRBV4-1 and TRBJ2-1; D not certain. Germline V gene lookup returns CDR1 MGHRA and CDR2 YSYEKL. The V and J ends lost 2 bases and 0 bases respectively, with 17 bases between them. The CDR3 runs 18 residues.

The J gene is TRBJ2-3, the V gene TRBV12-3 or TRBV12-4, with D unclear. The CDR3 runs 17 residues. V lost 2 bases, J lost 2 bases, and 17 bases lay in between. CDR3 nucleotides: TGTGCCAGCAGTTTATTCTCACTACTGACCTACACAGATACGCAGTATTTT. It encodes CASSLFSLLTYTDTQYF.

Worth noting for this clonotype: A much larger clone lies one base from this, so it may be a read error. The V gene is TRBV6-5, the J gene TRBJ2-1, with D maybe TRBD2 (5 bases). The CDR3 length is 11 residues. The germline V gene encodes CDR1 MNHEY and CDR2 SVGAGI. V lost 6 bases, J lost 7 bases, and 7 bases lay in between. As DNA, the CDR3 is TGTGCCAGCAGCCGAGGGAATGAGCAGTTCTTC. The encoded protein is CASSRGNEQFF.

This clonotype was detected a few times. The genes are TRBV29-1 and TRBJ2-5; D uncertain. This CDR3 spans 11 amino acids. Germline CDR1 SQVTM, CDR2 ANQGSEA. Trimming left V 7 bases short and J 2 bases short, with 8 bases between. The CDR3 spells CSAGVQETQYF. The DNA of the CDR3 is TGCAGCGCTGGGGTACAAGAGACCCAGTACTTC.

This rearrangement joins TRBV12-3 or TRBV12-4 to TRBJ2-1; TRBD2 might be the D (6 bases). The CDR3 runs to 16 residues. Trimming stripped 3 bases from V and 3 bases from J, with 15 bases between. The CDR3 loop reads CASSFKGGGFYNEQFF. For the CDR3, the DNA is TGTGCCAGCAGTTTCAAGGGAGGAGGGTTCTACAATGAGCAGTTCTTC.

The sample holds a few counts of this clonotype. The V gene is TRBV11-2, the J gene TRBJ1-4; D is undetermined. Germline V gene data show CDR1 as SGHAT and CDR2 as FQNNGV. This CDR3 has 15 amino acids. V shed 3 bases and J shed 5 bases, with 13 bases lying between them. CDR3 nucleotides: TGTGCCAGCAGCTTCGGACGGCACAAGAATGAAAAACTGTTTTTT. Its translation: CASSFGRHKNEKLFF.

The sample holds a few counts of this clonotype. The V gene is TRBV6-1, the J gene TRBJ1-1; 9 nucleotides align to TRBD1. V lost 6 bases to trimming and J lost 4 bases; unmatched junction nucleotides: 9. The CDR3 is 15 amino acids. Per germline, CDR1 MNHNS and CDR2 SASEGT. In nucleotides, the CDR3 is TGTGCCAGCAGGCAAACAGGGGGCTGGGGCACTGAAGCTTTCTTT. Translated, it gives CASRQTGGWGTEAFF.

This clonotype was observed at least ten times. The chain recombines TRBV6-2 or TRBV6-3 with TRBJ2-1; D unclear. The germline gives CDR1 MNHEY, CDR2 SVGEGT. This CDR3 has 14 amino acids. The V end lost 5 bases, the J end lost 9 bases, and 17 bases lay between the germline ends. The CDR3 sequence: CASSSFFGSAEQFF. As DNA, the CDR3 is TGTGCCAGCAGTAGCTTTTTTGGGTCGGCTGAGCAGTTCTTC.

This clonotype was picked up many times. CDR3 region: CASSLGWATAGELFF. As DNA, the CDR3 is TGCGCCAGCAGCTTGGGCTGGGCTACGGCCGGGGAGCTGTTTTTT. This sequence joins TRBV5-1 and TRBJ2-2; no clear D. The germline V gene has CDR1 SGHRS and CDR2 YFSETQ. V was cut by 0 bases and J by 6 bases, with 12 bases left in between. There are 15 residues in the CDR3. Based on the CDR3 plus reference TRBV5-1 and TRBJ2-2, the full variable domain is KAGVTQTPRYLIKTRGQQVTLSCSPISGHRSVSWYQQTPGQGLQFLFEYFSETQRNKGNFPGRFSGRQFSNSRSEMNVSTLELGDSALYLCASSLGWATAGELFFGEGSRLTVL.

This clonotype was observed at least ten times. The rearrangement joins TRBV27 to TRBJ1-4, with D perhaps TRBD1 (6 bases). The CDR3 spans 14 residues. CDR1 is MNHEY, CDR2 SMNVEV, per germline (reference sequence). V dropped 6 bases and J dropped 7 bases, with 15 bases sitting between them. The CDR3 sequence is CASSSGEGGEKLFF. CDR3 nucleotide sequence: TGTGCCAGCAGCTCGGGGGAGGGGGGTGAAAAACTGTTTTTT. Full variable domain (missing parts from reference TRBV27 and TRBJ1-4): EAQVTQNPRYLITVTGKKLTVTCSQNMNHEYMSWYRQDPGLGLRQIYYSMNVEVTDKGDVPEGYKVSRKEKRNFPLILESPSPNQTSLYFCASSSGEGGEKLFFGSGTQLSVL.

This clonotype has only a few counts. The chain uses TRBV3-1 and TRBJ2-1, with TRBD2 matching 10 bases. This CDR3 region has 18 residues. Germline CDR1 is LGHDT and CDR2 is YNNKEL (reference sequence). V was clipped by 2 bases and J by 0 bases; unmatched bases: 7. This CDR3 reads CASSQPSSGSFSYNEQFF. Written as DNA, the CDR3 is TGTGCCAGCAGCCAACCGTCTAGCGGGAGTTTCTCCTACAATGAGCAGTTCTTC.

The chain links TRBV7-9 to TRBJ2-2; 12 bases line up with TRBD2. This CDR3 contains 15 residues. Germline CDR1 SEHNR, CDR2 FQNEAQ (reference sequence). V shed 2 bases and J 5 bases; nucleotides not matched to a gene: 0. The CDR3 sequence is CASSLTSGRTGELFF. CDR3 sequence (DNA): TGTGCCAGCAGCTTAACTAGCGGGAGGACCGGGGAGCTGTTTTTT.